Below, 20 T cell receptor beta chains from the same sample are listed, as sequenced in a study of radiation and T cells in renal cell carcinoma. The repertoire was sequenced with immunoSEQ multiplex PCR; TCRdb's copy has only in-frame clones and lacks some. The sample holds about 130,000 clones, 70% to 90% seen once. Noted time point: baseline pretreatment blood. Treatment here: 15 Gy SBRT to primary tumor, nephrectomy 4 weeks later. The starting material was blood, obtained from a patient whose treatment included radiotherapy and nephrectomy. Every receptor here comes from a woman aged 50 to 65 with renal cell carcinoma.

The sample holds a few counts of this clone. This chain uses TRBV18 with TRBJ1-3; D is undetermined. Trimming removed 1 base at V and 0 bases at J, with 16 bases between. Germline values: CDR1 KGHSH, CDR2 LQKENI. CDR3 size: 18 residues. The CDR3 loop reads CASSPLAKAAISGNTIYF. CDR3 nucleotide sequence: TGTGCCAGCTCACCACTGGCCAAGGCAGCCATCTCTGGAAACACCATATATTTT.

This chain connects TRBV15 to TRBJ1-3, with D unclear. V lost 0 bases to trimming and J lost 0 bases, with 15 bases between them. This CDR3 is built from 18 residues. Germline CDR1 and CDR2: LNHNV and YYDKDF (reference sequence). CDR3 protein: CATSRDSVRVSSGNTIYF. In DNA, the CDR3 is TGTGCCACCAGCAGAGATTCGGTGAGGGTTAGCTCTGGAAACACCATATATTTT.

J is TRBJ1-1 and V is TRBV4-1, with D tentatively TRBD1 (5 bases). Trimming shortened V by 2 bases and J by 11 bases, and 12 bases separated the two germline ends. The CDR3 spans 12 residues. Germline CDR1 reads MGHRA; CDR2 reads YSYEKL. As DNA, the CDR3 is TGCGCCAGCAGCCAACGGGGGGAGGGCGCTTTCTTT. The encoded protein is CASSQRGEGAFF.

In the case of this clone: Other DNA sequences from this sample encode an identical CDR3 as well. The chain links TRBV5-1 to TRBJ1-5; D is unclear. The germline V gene has CDR1 SGHRS and CDR2 YFSETQ. The germline V and J ends were trimmed by 2 bases and 4 bases, with 7 bases remaining between them. The CDR3 runs to 13 residues. The CDR3 DNA is TGCGCCAGCAGCTTAGACCTGAATCAGCCCCAGCATTTT. This sequence encodes CASSLDLNQPQHF.

This clone was recorded once. V usage is TRBV29-1 and J usage is TRBJ1-3; the match to TRBD1 covers 9 bases. The germline CDR1 and CDR2 sequences are SQVTM and ANQGSEA. This CDR3 comprises 16 residues. Unmatched junction bases numbered 9, after V lost 6 bases and J lost 0 bases. CDR3 region: CSVEKDRGFSGNTIYF. Written as DNA, the CDR3 is TGCAGCGTAGAAAAGGACAGGGGATTCTCTGGAAACACCATATATTTT.

The J gene is TRBJ2-5, the V gene TRBV19; D not certain. The CDR3 has 14 amino acids. Trimming pared 4 bases from V and 2 bases from J, leaving 11 bases between. Germline CDR1 LNHDA, CDR2 SQIVND (reference sequence). The CDR3 DNA reads TGTGCCAGTAGTACAATACAGATACAAGAGACCCAGTACTTC. This translates into CASSTIQIQETQYF.

This chain uses TRBV6-5 with TRBJ1-2; D uncertain. CDR1 is MNHEY and CDR2 is SVGAGI in the germline V gene. V lost 0 bases and J lost 8, with 13 bases in between. The CDR3 spans 14 residues. Written as DNA, the CDR3 is TGTGCCAGCAGTTACTCCTACACCCTGGGAGGCTACACCTTC. Amino acid sequence: CASSYSYTLGGYTF.

V is TRBV4-3 and J is TRBJ2-2; unclear D gene. This CDR3 spans 17 amino acids. Trimming took 0 bases from V and 0 from J, leaving 11 bases between them. CDR1 and CDR2 from the germline V gene are LGHNA and YSLEER. The CDR3 region is CASSQEGGRTNTGELFF. In nucleotides, the CDR3 is TGCGCCAGCAGCCAAGAGGGTGGCAGGACGAACACCGGGGAGCTGTTTTTT.

V usage is TRBV29-1 and J usage is TRBJ1-1; tentatively, D is TRBD1 (6 bases). In germline, CDR1 is SQVTM, CDR2 ANQGSEA. CDR3 length: 12 amino acids. V gave up 7 bases and J gave up 3 bases, with 12 bases separating them. The CDR3 coding sequence is TGCAGCGGCCGGGACACCGACACTGAAGCTTTCTTT. Protein: CSGRDTDTEAFF. Full variable domain (rest looked up from reference TRBV29-1 and TRBJ1-1): SAVISQKPSRDICQRGTSLTIQCQVDSQVTMMFWYRQQPGQSLTLIATANQGSEATYESGFVIDKFPISRPNLTFSTLTVSNMSPEDSSIYLCSGRDTDTEAFFGQGTRLTVV.

The rearrangement uses TRBV5-1 and TRBJ2-1; TRBD1 matches at 7 bases. Germline CDR1 reads SGHRS; CDR2 reads YFSETQ. The CDR3 covers 13 residues. The V segment lost 3 bases and the J segment 10 bases; nucleotides outside the gene matches: 7. The chain's CDR3 is CASSYPDRDEQFF. The CDR3 DNA reads TGCGCCAGCAGCTACCCCGACAGGGACGAGCAGTTCTTC.

The chain couples TRBV13 to TRBJ2-5; D is possibly TRBD2 (6 bases). V lost 1 base, J lost 5 bases, and 8 bases lay in between. From germline, CDR1 is PRHDT and CDR2 FYEKMQ (reference sequence). The CDR3 is made up of 13 amino acids. The CDR3: CASSLEGRETQYF. CDR3 DNA sequence: TGTGCCAGCAGCTTAGAGGGGAGGGAGACCCAGTACTTC.

The chain carries TRBV2 and TRBJ2-5, with unresolved D. This CDR3 is built from 14 residues. The V end lost 5 bases, the J end lost 3 bases, and 13 bases lay between the germline ends. Germline V gives CDR1 SNHLY, CDR2 FYNNEI. Here the CDR3 reads CASSIRRQEETQYF. CDR3 DNA: TGTGCCAGCAGTATCAGAAGACAAGAAGAGACCCAGTACTTC.

This clone was seen more than once but under ten times. The CDR3 DNA reads TGTGCCAGCAGTGAACGGGACAGGGATGGCTACACCTTC. This sequence encodes CASSERDRDGYTF. V usage is TRBV28 and J usage is TRBJ1-2; 9 bases are shared with TRBD1. Per germline, CDR1 MDHEN and CDR2 SYDVKM. V lost 5 bases and J lost 6; bases outside the gene matches: 4. This CDR3 is built from 13 residues.

The gene calls are TRBV13 and TRBJ2-7; D may be TRBD2 (5 bases). Trimming took off 3 bases at V and 6 bases at J, with 12 bases between the two ends. The CDR3 has 13 residues. In germline, CDR1 is PRHDT, CDR2 FYEKMQ (reference sequence). CDR3: CASSFRLAREQYF. CDR3 DNA sequence: TGTGCCAGCAGCTTTAGGCTAGCCCGCGAGCAGTACTTC.

This rearrangement joins TRBV29-1 to TRBJ2-6; D perhaps matches TRBD1 (5 bases). In germline, CDR1 is SQVTM, CDR2 ANQGSEA. The CDR3 extends over 13 amino acids. Trimming pared 6 bases from V and 4 bases from J, leaving 10 bases between. CDR3 nucleotides: TGCAGCGTCCAGGGCTCGGGGGCCAACGTCCTGACTTTC. It codes for CSVQGSGANVLTF.

The rearrangement links TRBV5-1 to TRBJ1-1, with D perhaps TRBD1 (5 bases). This CDR3 is 18 amino acids long. The V gene's germline CDR1 is SGHRS and CDR2 YFSETQ. V was cut by 6 bases and J by 5 bases, with 29 bases left in between. The CDR3 reads CASTLSGLGHTGGTEAFF. Written as DNA, the CDR3 is TGCGCCAGCACTCTCTCCGGTCTCGGGCACACTGGGGGTACTGAAGCTTTCTTT. The full variable domain, with the rest looked up from reference TRBV5-1 and TRBJ1-1, is KAGVTQTPRYLIKTRGQQVTLSCSPISGHRSVSWYQQTPGQGLQFLFEYFSETQRNKGNFPGRFSGRQFSNSRSEMNVSTLELGDSALYLCASTLSGLGHTGGTEAFFGQGTRLTVV.

V gene TRBV4-3 combines with J gene TRBJ1-6, with 10 bases matching TRBD1. The CDR3 is 16 amino acids. V was pared by 0 bases and J by 8 bases, with 4 bases of the junction left unmatched. The germline CDR1 and CDR2 sequences are LGHNA and YSLEER. CDR3: CASSQDGTGVDSPLHF. The CDR3 DNA reads as TGCGCCAGCAGCCAAGATGGGACAGGGGTGGATTCACCCCTCCACTTT.

The chain uses TRBV19 and TRBJ1-2; 7 bases agree with TRBD1. The germline V gene has CDR1 LNHDA and CDR2 SQIVND (reference sequence). The CDR3 totals 13 residues. V was pared by 4 bases and J by 8 bases, with 7 bases of the junction left unmatched. CDR3 in amino acids: CASSRQGLEGYTF. For the CDR3, the DNA is TGTGCCAGTAGTAGACAGGGACTTGAGGGCTACACCTTC.

The chain uses TRBV2 and TRBJ2-1; tentative D call: TRBD1 (5 bases). Germline CDR1 reads SNHLY; CDR2 reads FYNNEI. This CDR3 has 13 amino acids. V was pared by 6 bases and J by 5 bases, with 11 bases between. The CDR3 spells CASRDMADNEQFF. CDR3 in DNA: TGTGCCAGCAGGGACATGGCGGACAATGAGCAGTTCTTC. The entire variable domain, with the rest obtained from reference TRBV2 and TRBJ2-1, is as follows: EPEVTQTPSHQVTQMGQEVILRCVPISNHLYFYWYRQILGQKVEFLVSFYNNEISEKSEIFDDQFSVERPDGSNFTLKIRSTKLEDSAMYFCASRDMADNEQFFGPGTRLTVL.

The rearrangement links TRBV19 to TRBJ1-2; weak D call: TRBD1 (6 bases). Germline assignment: CDR1 LNHDA and CDR2 SQIVND (reference sequence). The CDR3 spans 15 residues. Trimming cost V 7 bases and J 1 base, with 16 bases left between them. In DNA, the CDR3 is TGTGCCAGTAACCCCACCCCGGACAGTAACTATGGCTACACCTTC. This encodes CASNPTPDSNYGYTF.